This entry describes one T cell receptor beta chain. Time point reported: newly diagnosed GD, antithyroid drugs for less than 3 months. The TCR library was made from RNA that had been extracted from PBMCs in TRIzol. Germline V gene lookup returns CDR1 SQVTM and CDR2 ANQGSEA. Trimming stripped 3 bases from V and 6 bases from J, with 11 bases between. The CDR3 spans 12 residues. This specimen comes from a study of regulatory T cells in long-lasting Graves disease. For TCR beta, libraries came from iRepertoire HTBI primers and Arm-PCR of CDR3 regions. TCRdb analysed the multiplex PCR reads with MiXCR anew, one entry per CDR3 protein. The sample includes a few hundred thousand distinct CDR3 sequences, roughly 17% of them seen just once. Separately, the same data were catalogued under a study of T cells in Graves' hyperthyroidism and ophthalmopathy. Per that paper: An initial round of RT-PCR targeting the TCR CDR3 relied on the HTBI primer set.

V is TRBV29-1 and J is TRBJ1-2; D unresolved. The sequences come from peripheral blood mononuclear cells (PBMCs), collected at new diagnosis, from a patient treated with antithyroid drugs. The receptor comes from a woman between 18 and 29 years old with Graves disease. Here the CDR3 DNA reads TGCAGCGTTGATATGGCAGAGGATGGCTACACCTTC. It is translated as CSVDMAEDGYTF.